Following are 25 T cell receptor beta chains from one sample sequenced in a study of cytomegalovirus exposure and HLA in healthy donors. Researchers ran the PCR with 60 Vbeta and 13 Jbeta primers. The data were produced by immunoSEQ multiplex PCR, yet TCRdb's version contains in-frame clones alone and is incomplete. The data show about 86,000 clones, approximately 78% seen once. Sequenced: PBMCs. The receptors shown here come from a male donor in good health and CMV-seropositive.

This chain connects TRBV25-1 to TRBJ2-2; 9 nucleotides line up with TRBD1. Trimming removed 5 bases from V and 3 bases from J; junction bases left unmatched: 7. The CDR3 runs to 16 residues. Germline-derived CDR1 and CDR2 are MGHDK and SYGVNS. CDR3 region: CASSPSDRGYTGELFF. The CDR3 DNA reads as TGTGCCAGCAGTCCCAGTGACAGGGGGTACACCGGGGAGCTGTTTTTT. The variable domain in full, with the rest retrieved from reference TRBV25-1 and TRBJ2-2, is EADIYQTPRYLVIGTGKKITLECSQTMGHDKMYWYQQDPGMELHLIHYSYGVNSTEKGDLSSESTVSRIRTEHFPLTLESARPSHTSQYLCASSPSDRGYTGELFFGEGSRLTVL.

This chain uses TRBV10-3 with TRBJ2-7; 7 bases fit TRBD2. Germline lookup yields CDR1 ENHRY and CDR2 SYGVKD. The J segment lost 0 bases and the V segment lost 5 bases, leaving 4 bases of the junction unmatched. CDR3 length: 14 residues. In DNA, the CDR3 is TGTGCCATCAGTCTTACTAGCGCCTCCTACGAGCAGTACTTC. This sequence encodes CAISLTSASYEQYF.

Concerning this clone: Distinct nucleotide sequences in the sample also encode this CDR3. This chain links TRBV7-9 with TRBJ2-7; 10 nucleotides agree with TRBD1. V trimming: 5 bases; J trimming: 4 bases; junction bases outside the gene matches: 2. The CDR3 contains 13 residues. The germline CDR1 and CDR2 sequences are SEHNR and FQNEAQ (reference sequence). For the CDR3, the DNA is TGTGCCAGCAGCGACAGGGGGCCGTACGAGCAGTACTTC. Encoded protein: CASSDRGPYEQYF.

V gene TRBV5-4 combines with J gene TRBJ1-2; 9 positions agree with TRBD1. The CDR3 is 14 residues long. Trimming at V came to 3 bases and at J to 5 bases, leaving 5 bases not matched to a gene. Germline V gene sequence: CDR1 SGHNT, CDR2 YYREEE (reference sequence). CDR3 coding DNA: TGTGCCAGCAGCTCGACAGGGGGAGGATATGGCTACACCTTC. It codes for CASSSTGGGYGYTF.

The V gene is TRBV30, the J gene TRBJ1-1; 8 nucleotides line up with TRBD1. CDR1 is GTSNPN and CDR2 is SVGIG in the germline V gene (reference sequence). CDR3 length: 15 amino acids. J lost 6 bases, V lost 2 bases, and 11 bases had no gene match. CDR3 coding DNA: TGTGCCTGGAGTACCGGACAGGGTCGATTCGCTGAAGCTTTCTTT. It specifies CAWSTGQGRFAEAFF.

V gene TRBV27 combines with J gene TRBJ2-3, with 10 nucleotides matching TRBD2. Germline CDR1 and CDR2: MNHEY and SMNVEV (reference sequence). V was clipped by 5 bases and J by 0 bases; unmatched bases: 8. The CDR3 extends over 17 amino acids. For the CDR3, the DNA is TGTGCCAGCAGTCCACGACGACTAGCGGGTAGCACAGATACGCAGTATTTT. Its translation is CASSPRRLAGSTDTQYF.

The chain uses TRBV6-5 and TRBJ2-3; the D gene is possibly TRBD1 (6 bases). Trimming cost V 6 bases and J 5 bases, with 15 bases left between them. Germline-derived CDR1 and CDR2 are MNHEY and SVGAGI. CDR3 size: 14 residues. CDR3 amino acids: CASSQQGVRDTQYF. In nucleotides, the CDR3 is TGTGCCAGCAGCCAACAGGGTGTAAGAGATACGCAGTATTTT.

The chain recombines TRBV5-1 with TRBJ2-7, with TRBD2 identical over 8 bases. Germline loops: CDR1 SGHRS, CDR2 YFSETQ. The CDR3 loop spans 17 amino acids. Unmatched junction bases numbered 8, after V lost 0 bases and J lost 0 bases. CDR3 region: CASSLATGGGRSYEQYF. The CDR3 DNA follows: TGCGCCAGCAGCTTGGCCACTGGCGGGGGGCGCTCCTACGAGCAGTACTTC.

This clone has just a few counts. The chain uses TRBV5-1 and TRBJ1-1; 7 bases agree with TRBD1. The CDR3 is 14 residues long. Trimming at V came to 1 base and at J to 6 bases, leaving 6 bases not matched to a gene. Germline-derived CDR1 and CDR2 are SGHRS and YFSETQ. The CDR3 sequence: CASSLLQGPPEAFF. For the CDR3, the DNA is TGCGCCAGCAGCTTGCTACAGGGGCCGCCTGAAGCTTTCTTT.

Here the CDR3 DNA reads TGTGCCAGCAGCCGATTTGGCGGGGCCACAGATACGCAGTATTTT. This gives the protein CASSRFGGATDTQYF. J is TRBJ2-3 and V is TRBV13; a possible D gene is TRBD2 (6 bases). The V gene's germline CDR1 is PRHDT and CDR2 FYEKMQ (reference sequence). V gave up 5 bases and J gave up 2 bases, with 14 bases separating them. The CDR3 extends over 15 amino acids.

This clone was counted between two and nine times. This sequence joins TRBV28 and TRBJ2-7; D is uncertain. The CDR3 runs to 15 residues. Trimming cost V 5 bases and J 2 bases, with 16 bases left between them. Germline V lookup: CDR1 MDHEN, CDR2 SYDVKM. CDR3 coding DNA: TGTGCCAGCAGTCTCACCCTTGCGGAGCCCTACGAGCAGTACTTC. This codes for CASSLTLAEPYEQYF. Full variable domain (missing parts from reference TRBV28 and TRBJ2-7): DVKVTQSSRYLVKRTGEKVFLECVQDMDHENMFWYRQDPGLGLRLIYFSYDVKMKEKGDIPEGYSVSREKKERFSLILESASTNQTSMYLCASSLTLAEPYEQYFGPGTRLTVT.

The chain carries TRBV29-1 and TRBJ2-7, with D maybe TRBD2 (6 bases). The CDR3 runs 13 residues. Germline CDR1 reads SQVTM; CDR2 reads ANQGSEA. The V gene lost 4 bases and the J gene lost 7 bases, with 17 bases spanning the gap. The DNA of the CDR3 is TGCAGCGTTGGGAGGGGCCGATACGAGGAGCAGTACTTC. Residues: CSVGRGRYEEQYF.

The chain carries TRBV5-1 and TRBJ1-3, with 8 bases that match TRBD1. Germline V gene lookup returns CDR1 SGHRS and CDR2 YFSETQ. With V trimmed by 3 bases and J by 0 bases, 2 bases remained unmatched. CDR3 size: 15 residues. CDR3 loop: CASSSTGGSGNTIYF. The CDR3, as DNA: TGCGCCAGCAGCTCCACAGGGGGCTCTGGAAACACCATATATTTT.

The CDR3 protein is CASSPRGQTFYEQYF. DNA for the CDR3: TGTGCCAGCAGTCCGCGAGGACAGACCTTCTACGAGCAGTACTTC. The chain couples TRBV6-1 to TRBJ2-7; D might be TRBD1 (6 bases). The CDR3 has 15 amino acids. Germline values: CDR1 MNHNS, CDR2 SASEGT. Trimming left V 5 bases short and J 3 bases short, with 17 bases between.

The gene calls are TRBV7-7 and TRBJ2-7; 7 positions agree with TRBD2. Germline lookup yields CDR1 SSHAT and CDR2 FNYEAQ (reference sequence). After removal of 1 base from V and 0 bases from J, the junction contained 3 bases not matched to a gene. This CDR3 region has 15 residues. The chain's CDR3 is CASSLGAGPSYEQYF. As DNA, the CDR3 is TGTGCCAGCAGCTTAGGAGCGGGACCCTCCTACGAGCAGTACTTC. The full variable domain, in which reference TRBV7-7 and TRBJ2-7 provide the parts outside the CDR3, is GAGVSQSPRYKVTKRGQDVTLRCDPISSHATLYWYQQALGQGPEFLTYFNYEAQPDKSGLPSDRFSAERPEGSISTLTIQRTEQRDSAMYRCASSLGAGPSYEQYFGPGTRLTVT.

V is TRBV28 and J is TRBJ1-2; D not certain. V was pared by 5 bases and J by 8 bases, with 18 bases between. There are 14 residues in the CDR3. Per germline, CDR1 MDHEN and CDR2 SYDVKM. The CDR3: CASSPSGQREGYTF. CDR3 sequence (DNA): TGTGCCAGCAGTCCCTCGGGCCAGAGGGAGGGCTACACCTTC.

The chain recombines TRBV10-1 with TRBJ2-4; TRBD2 aligns across 10 bases. Unmatched junction bases numbered 3, after V lost 3 bases and J lost 7 bases. From germline, CDR1 is WNHNN and CDR2 SYGVQD (reference sequence). The CDR3 has 14 amino acids. This CDR3 reads CASSEYSGGNIQYF. The CDR3 nucleotides read TGCGCCAGCAGTGAATATAGCGGGGGGAACATTCAGTACTTC.

The table lists this clone with a count of one. The CDR3 DNA reads as TGTGCCAGCAGCCTTAGGGGATCCAAAGGAGGCAATCAGCCCCAGCATTTT. Protein: CASSLRGSKGGNQPQHF. This chain connects TRBV2 to TRBJ1-5; TRBD1 is a possible D gene (5 bases). The CDR3 covers 17 residues. The germline V gene has CDR1 SNHLY and CDR2 FYNNEI. Trimming shortened V by 6 bases and J by 2 bases, and 20 bases separated the two germline ends.

This chain uses TRBV14 with TRBJ2-6, with unresolved D. Germline V gene sequence: CDR1 SGHDN, CDR2 FVKESK. V gave up 2 bases and J gave up 0 bases, with 20 bases separating them. CDR3 length: 20 residues. The CDR3 DNA sequence: TGTGCCAGCAGCCAAACAGTTCAATCTTATCGTGCCTCTGGGGCCAACGTCCTGACTTTC. Encoded protein: CASSQTVQSYRASGANVLTF.

This clone was seen only a few times. Germline is not matched at one junction end, which may reflect a read error. V and J are TRBV15 and TRBJ2-3, with 9 bases lining up with TRBD2. The CDR3 length is 17 residues. Looked up from germline, CDR1 is LNHNV and CDR2 is YYDKDF (reference sequence). The CDR3 region is CVTSRELAGVNTDTQYF. CDR3 coding DNA: TGTGTCACCAGCAGAGAGTTAGCGGGAGTGAACACAGATACGCAGTATTTT.

J is TRBJ1-1 and V is TRBV27, with D possibly being TRBD1 (6 bases). The CDR3 is 14 amino acids. Trimming took off 4 bases at V and 2 bases at J, with 11 bases between the two ends. Per germline, CDR1 MNHEY and CDR2 SMNVEV (reference sequence). DNA for the CDR3: TGTGCCAGCAGTTCCGGGACATATAACACTGAAGCTTTCTTT. This translates into CASSSGTYNTEAFF.

The chain is built from TRBV11-3 and TRBJ2-7, with D possibly being TRBD1 (5 bases). The germline CDR1 and CDR2 sequences are SGHNT and YENEEA. The CDR3 runs to 14 residues. V lost 3 bases, J lost 5 bases, and 14 bases lay in between. The CDR3 DNA reads TGTGCCAGCAGCTTGGGGCCAAAAGACAACGAGCAGTACTTC. Residues: CASSLGPKDNEQYF.

Note on this clone: Distinct nucleotide sequences in the sample also encode this CDR3. This sequence joins TRBV2 and TRBJ1-1; tentative D call: TRBD1 (5 bases). Germline lookup yields CDR1 SNHLY and CDR2 FYNNEI. V shed 4 bases and J shed 0 bases, with 12 bases lying between them. The CDR3 runs to 15 residues. CDR3 bases: TGTGCCAGCAGTGGTTCAGGGATTCTGAACACTGAAGCTTTCTTT. It specifies CASSGSGILNTEAFF.

The chain has TRBV6-1 and TRBJ2-6; the D gene is possibly TRBD2 (6 bases). This CDR3 contains 16 residues. CDR1 is MNHNS and CDR2 is SASEGT in the germline V gene. The V end was cut by 2 bases, the J end by 1 base, with 9 bases between. In DNA form, the CDR3 reads TGTGCCAGCAGTGAACTAGCGCGGTCTGGGGCCAACGTCCTGACTTTC. It is translated as CASSELARSGANVLTF.

The J gene is TRBJ2-1, the V gene TRBV6-5; D remains ambiguous. V was trimmed by 2 bases and J by 3 bases, leaving 14 bases between them. The germline V gene encodes CDR1 MNHEY and CDR2 SVGAGI. The CDR3 loop spans 16 amino acids. CDR3 sequence (DNA): TGTGCCAGCAGTTACCGTTCGAAGTTGAGCTACAATGAGCAGTTCTTC. Its protein is CASSYRSKLSYNEQFF.